A selection of T cell receptor beta chains follows, all from one sample in a study of cytomegalovirus exposure and HLA in healthy donors. Assay: immunoSEQ multiplex PCR; the TCRdb copy retains only in-frame clones and omits some. The sample carries 150,000 to 200,000 clones, about 84% recorded once. Sequencing was performed on PBMCs. These receptors all come from a man aged 18 to 30 in good health and CMV-seronegative. Each CDR3 is given without its conserved first and last residue. Fields, in order: clone size, V gene, CDR3 protein. Only some rows state a clone size, as once, few, many or a class for expanded clones.

- TRBV15 ATSRRQGRYDNSPLH
- TRBV9 ASSVGPQGWNTEAF
- TRBV27 ASRPVGEGPSGANVLT
- TRBV14 ASSQPSSGSDTQY
- TRBV9 ASSLTRGANEKLF
- TRBV5-6 ASSLDGLGDTYEQY
once TRBV28 ASSLARTGFTGELF
- TRBV6-6 ASSLRGMNTEAF
- TRBV6-1 ATSGGGGYLQY
- TRBV30 AWSGSNNAQPQH
- TRBV6-1 ASSEPVDGDYEQY
- TRBV7-2 ASSLGGGQVDGYT
- TRBV7-2 ASSFPARGSTDTQY
- TRBV6-5 ASSYLGTGNTEAF
few TRBV18 ASSLISGAYNEQF
- TRBV5-1 ASSLETGGVGYT
- TRBV7-3 ASSLERADTDTQY
- TRBV7-9 ASSLAGQNPGGEQY
- TRBV9 ASSAAGTSVYEQY
- TRBV6-5 ASHRGSTDTQY
- TRBV9 ASNPTGGRGNEQF
- TRBV5-4 ASRESYTDTQY
- TRBV28 ASSSRAEEDEQY
- TRBV5-1 ASSFGVSYEQY
- TRBV11-3 ASSPGGGGTEAF
- TRBV28 ASSLGAAPRNEKLF
few TRBV6-6 ASSPDRANYNEQF
few TRBV28 ASSSWDRGDEKLF
- TRBV29-1 SANLVTAHSYEQY
- TRBV7-2 ASSPLAGGNPGLSYEQY
- TRBV15 ATSNLWRGQGVSQPQH
once TRBV25-1 ASRGTGNTEAF
once TRBV28 ASNTGTGFYEQY
- TRBV4-1 ASSQAGQGAAKNIQY
- TRBV9 ASSEGLAGGVQITADTQY
once TRBV5-1 ASSSSGTSGNYNEQF
- TRBV7-2 ASSATRTASYEQY
- TRBV7-3 ASSQHAGGAGETQY
- TRBV6-4 ASSGRDSPYEQY
- TRBV4-1 ASSRGDTQY
- TRBV2 ASRGLAGAPNTGELF
- TRBV2 ASGGTLYNEQF
- TRBV7-9 ASSLGFDRGRETQY
- TRBV30 AYFSRDSFGYT
- TRBV5-1 ASSEDRKNTGELF
- TRBV5-1 ASRSPGHDRYEQY
- TRBV6-5 ASRGSAYGYT
- TRBV2 ASNRQGIGTDTQY
- TRBV7-9 ASSPLPGLLHEQY
- TRBV19 ASSTRQGGNQPQH
- TRBV7-9 ASSTRQGRPTDTQY
- TRBV4-1 ASSPAGVNNEKLF
- TRBV19 ASSIRQGNIYT
- TRBV29-1 SVSSVTGNTEAF